This is a list of T cell receptor beta chains from one sample in a study of shared clonotypes between healthy human individuals. Assay used: immunoSEQ multiplex PCR; TCRdb lists only in-frame clones, some missing. The table includes over a million clones, about 75% detected once. The sample comprised memory CD4+ T cells sorted from blood. These receptors all come from a man aged 18 to 29 in good health. CDR3s include the opening cysteine and the closing phenylalanine or tryptophan. The D gene is left open where the match is weak. Size tells how often a clone was seen (once, few, many) or the class of an expanded clone, and some rows leave it out.

V gene	D gene	J gene	clone size	CDR3 DNA	CDR3 protein
TRBV9	NA	TRBJ2-5	NA	TGTGCCAGCAGCGTAGGTTCGGAGGGGATTGGTGAGACCCAGTACTTC	CASSVGSEGIGETQYF
TRBV2	NA	TRBJ1-2	few	TGTGCCAGCAGTGCGTGGGGGAGCTACACCTTC	CASSAWGSYTF
TRBV7-9	TRBD2	TRBJ2-3	once	TGTGCCAGCAGCTTAGGAAATAGCGGGGGGGCCCCAGATACGCAGTATTTT	CASSLGNSGGAPDTQYF
TRBV5-1	NA	TRBJ1-5	NA	TGCGCCAGCAGCTTGGACGGTGAGAGCAATCAGCCCCAGCATTTT	CASSLDGESNQPQHF
TRBV11-2	NA	TRBJ2-5	NA	TGTGCCAGCAGCTTTGGGTCAGAGACCCAGTACTTC	CASSFGSETQYF
TRBV9	NA	TRBJ2-7	few	TGTGCCAGCAGCCAACGGGGCAGGGAGCCCGAGCAGTACTTC	CASSQRGREPEQYF
TRBV7-2	NA	TRBJ2-7	NA	TGTGCCAGCAGCTTATTCGCGACAGGTAGCTCCTACGAGCAGTACTTC	CASSLFATGSSYEQYF
TRBV28	TRBD1	TRBJ2-2	few	TGTGCCAGCAGTTCGCAGGGGGCCGGCACCGGGGAGCTGTTTTTT	CASSSQGAGTGELFF
TRBV28	TRBD1	TRBJ2-3	NA	TGTGCCAGCAGTACGACAGGGATGATGACAGATACGCAGTATTTT	CASSTTGMMTDTQYF
TRBV6-6	NA	TRBJ2-1	NA	TGTGCCAGCAGCCTTGAAGGACTCTACAATGAGCAGTTCTTC	CASSLEGLYNEQFF
TRBV9	NA	TRBJ2-7	NA	TGTGCCAGTGGGGGCAGGCTCGACGAGCAGTACTTC	CASGGRLDEQYF
TRBV19	NA	TRBJ1-1	NA	TGTGCCAGTAGTATCGGGGGGATTGGAGAAACTGAAGCTTTCTTT	CASSIGGIGETEAFF
TRBV5-1	TRBD1	TRBJ2-1	few	TGCGCCAGCAGCTCCCAGGGACAGATCTACAATGAGCAGTTCTTC	CASSSQGQIYNEQFF
TRBV6-6	NA	TRBJ2-3	NA	TGTGCCAGCAGTCCGGACAGTGTGCTGGATACGCAGTATTTT	CASSPDSVLDTQYF
TRBV15	NA	TRBJ1-2	NA	TGTGCCACCAGCAGAGACATGAAGGTGGTGAGCGGCTACACCTTC	CATSRDMKVVSGYTF
TRBV6-1	NA	TRBJ1-1	NA	TGTGCCAGCAGTGACGGCGATTCTATAAACCTCCCTTGGGGCACTGAAGCTTTCTTT	CASSDGDSINLPWGTEAFF
TRBV7-7	TRBD2	TRBJ2-2	few	TGTGCTAGCAGTACTACAGCGGGAGGGGAGCTGTTTTTT	CASSTTAGGELFF
TRBV18	TRBD1	TRBJ1-1	few	TGTGCCAGCTCACCCGGGACAGGGGATACTGAAGCTTTCTTT	CASSPGTGDTEAFF
TRBV7-6	TRBD1	TRBJ2-7	NA	TGTGCCAGCAGCTTAGGGACAGGGACCAACGAGCAGTACTTC	CASSLGTGTNEQYF
TRBV6-6	NA	TRBJ1-5	NA	TGTGCCAGCAGAGGGCGGGGGGCCGACGGACAGCCCCAGCATTTT	CASRGRGADGQPQHF
TRBV10-3	NA	TRBJ1-6	few	TGTGCCATCAGCCCCGGGGACTCTCCAAATTCACCCCTCCACTTT	CAISPGDSPNSPLHF
TRBV28	NA	TRBJ1-5	NA	TGTGCCAGCAGTTGGGTGAGCGGGTTACAGCCCCAGCATTTT	CASSWVSGLQPQHF
TRBV10-3	NA	TRBJ1-5	NA	TGTGCCATCAGCCAGGGACGGATGGATCAGCCCCAGCATTTT	CAISQGRMDQPQHF
TRBV4-3	NA	TRBJ1-1	NA	TGCGCCAGCAGCCAAGTTGGGGATGCCACTGAAGCTTTCTTT	CASSQVGDATEAFF
TRBV30	TRBD1	TRBJ1-5	NA	TGTGCCTGGAGTCCACCCGGGACAGGGATCAATCAGCCCCAGCATTTT	CAWSPPGTGINQPQHF
TRBV5-1	NA	TRBJ2-1	NA	TGCGCCAGCAGCGTGCAGGGCCCAGACAATGAGCAGTTCTTC	CASSVQGPDNEQFF
TRBV19	NA	TRBJ2-7	NA	TGTGCCAGTTCTTCCTCCCTGACAGGCCGACTCTACGAGCAGTACTTC	CASSSSLTGRLYEQYF
TRBV10-3	NA	TRBJ1-5	NA	TGTGCCACCTCGACAGATAGCAATCAGCCCCAGCATTTT	CATSTDSNQPQHF
TRBV5-4	TRBD1	TRBJ1-6	NA	TGTGCCAGCAGCACTCAGGGACAGGGCAATTCACCCCTCCACTTT	CASSTQGQGNSPLHF
TRBV4-1	TRBD2	TRBJ2-3	NA	TGCGCCAGCAGCCAAGAGACTAGCGGGCGTCGGGTGCAGTATTTT	CASSQETSGRRVQYF
TRBV2	NA	TRBJ2-5	NA	TGTGCCAGCAGAGGGGGGGCAGACGAGACCCAGTACTTC	CASRGGADETQYF
TRBV30	TRBD2	TRBJ2-2	NA	TGTGCCTGGAGTGTAGCGGGGGGAGACACCGGGGAGCTGTTTTTT	CAWSVAGGDTGELFF
TRBV6-4	NA	TRBJ2-3	NA	TGTGCCAGCAGAGGGACTTCAGATACGCAGTATTTT	CASRGTSDTQYF
TRBV27	TRBD1	TRBJ1-2	NA	TGTGCCAGCAGGGCCGGGACAGGGATCAACTATGGCTACACCTTC	CASRAGTGINYGYTF
TRBV10-2	NA	TRBJ1-2	NA	TGCGCCAGCAGCGGACTCGACTATGGCTACACCTTC	CASSGLDYGYTF
TRBV5-6	NA	TRBJ2-4	NA	TGTGCCAGCAGCTTGGCACGGGAGCGGTCCAAAAACATTCAGTACTTC	CASSLARERSKNIQYF
TRBV4-3	NA	TRBJ2-2	NA	TGCGCCAGCAGCCAAGATTGGGGTAGTTACAACACCGGGGAGCTGTTTTTT	CASSQDWGSYNTGELFF
TRBV11-1	TRBD1	TRBJ1-1	NA	TGTGCCAGCAGCTTCTTAAGGGGGCAAGGCACTGAAGCTTTCTTT	CASSFLRGQGTEAFF
TRBV5-6	NA	TRBJ1-5	NA	TGTGCCAGCAGCTTGTATGACAGGAACAATCAGCCCCAGCATTTT	CASSLYDRNNQPQHF
TRBV5-4	TRBD1	TRBJ2-1	NA	TGTGCCAGCAGCCCGGACAGGGGTTCCTACAATGAGCAGTTCTTC	CASSPDRGSYNEQFF
TRBV7-2	TRBD2	TRBJ2-4	NA	TGTGCCAGCAGCGCCGGGACTAGCGGGGCCAAAAACATTCAGTACTTC	CASSAGTSGAKNIQYF
TRBV6-6	NA	TRBJ1-6	NA	TGTGCCAGCACCCCGGGCGACTGGTTCTATAATTCACCCCTCCACTTT	CASTPGDWFYNSPLHF
TRBV5-6	TRBD2	TRBJ2-7	once	TGTGCCAGCAGCACCTACGGACTAGCGGGAAACGAGCAGTACTTC	CASSTYGLAGNEQYF
TRBV30	NA	TRBJ1-2	few	TGTGCCTGGAGTCGGAACAGGGACTATGGCTACACCTTC	CAWSRNRDYGYTF
TRBV2	TRBD1	TRBJ1-6	few	TGTGCCAGACAAACAGGGGGCGCGAATTCACCCCTCCACTTT	CARQTGGANSPLHF